This TCR beta chain was captured in a study of early T cells in non-severe SARS-CoV-2 infection. V gave up 9 bases and J gave up 0 bases, with 11 bases separating them. The CDR3 totals 13 residues. Germline V lookup: CDR1 MDHEN, CDR2 SYDVKM. TCRdb re-called the 5' RACE reads with MiXCR, one entry per CDR3 protein. The sample lists tens of thousands of distinct CDR3 sequences; 11% to 15% were seen once. The material sequenced was whole blood. J is TRBJ1-2 and V is TRBV28; a possible D gene is TRBD1 (6 bases). This TCR was recovered from an adult who was a healthcare worker with PCR-confirmed SARS-CoV-2 infection or an uninfected control (not recorded which). The CDR3 region has the DNA TGTGCCAGTGGTGACAGGACTAACTATGGCTACACCTTC. It yields the protein CASGDRTNYGYTF.